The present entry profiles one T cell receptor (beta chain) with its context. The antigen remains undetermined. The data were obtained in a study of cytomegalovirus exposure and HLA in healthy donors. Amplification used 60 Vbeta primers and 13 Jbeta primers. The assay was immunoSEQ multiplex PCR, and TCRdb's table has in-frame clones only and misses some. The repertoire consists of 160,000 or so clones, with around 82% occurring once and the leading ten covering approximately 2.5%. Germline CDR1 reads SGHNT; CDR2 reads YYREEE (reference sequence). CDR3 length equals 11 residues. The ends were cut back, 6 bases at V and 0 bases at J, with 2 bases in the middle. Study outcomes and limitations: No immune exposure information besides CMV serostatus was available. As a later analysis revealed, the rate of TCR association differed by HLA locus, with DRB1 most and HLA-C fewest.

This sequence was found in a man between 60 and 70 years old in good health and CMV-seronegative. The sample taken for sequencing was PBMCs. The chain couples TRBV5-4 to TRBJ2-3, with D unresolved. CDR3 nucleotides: TGTGCCAGCACTAGCACAGATACGCAGTATTTT. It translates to CASTSTDTQYF.